This paragraph reports one T cell receptor beta chain. Its antigen is currently unknown. Produced via immunoSEQ multiplex PCR; TCRdb's table is partial and in-frame only. The sample carries 150,000 to 190,000 clones, 70% to 90% recorded once. The data were obtained in a study of T cell responses to AZD1222 COVID-19 vaccine. Overall study findings and caveats: Donors skewed white British and female; clonal diversity was possibly underestimated.

This sequence originates from an adult who had recovered from COVID-19. Sequences were derived from peripheral blood, sampled after recovery from COVID-19.

CDR3 sequence reads: CASSLGPRSGTGRYEQYF. The CDR3 DNA sequence: TGTGCCAGCAGTTTGGGCCCCCGAAGTGGGACAGGGAGGTACGAGCAGTACTTC. This chain connects TRBV28 to TRBJ2-7, with 9 nucleotides matching TRBD1. J lost 4 bases, V lost 3 bases, and 16 bases had no gene match. CDR1 is MDHEN, CDR2 SYDVKM, per germline. The CDR3 length is 18 residues.